This entry describes one T cell receptor beta chain. Other DNA variants within this sample encode the same CDR3. CDR3 length equals 15 residues. Trimming at V came to 1 base and at J to 0 bases, leaving 1 base not matched to a gene. CDR1 is SGHVS and CDR2 is FNYEAQ in the germline V gene. In the authors' methods: Nucleated cell counts were estimated from reference gene primer amplification. Generated by immunoSEQ multiplex PCR, the TCRdb table keeps only in-frame clones and is missing some. V and J calls and clone size are as listed in that table; D and trimming were resolved from the DNA. The data show 98,000 or so clones, with about 91% seen just once and approximately 5.6% held by the top ten. The data derive from a study of blood T cell repertoires in COVID-19. Study background: Sites in the United States, Italy and Spain provided acute and convalescent COVID-19 samples. PBMCs, B-cell-depleted T cells, or T cells provided the cDNA or gDNA that made up the material.

The sample consisted of peripheral blood. This TCR was recovered from a human donor in a cohort sampled during active COVID-19. This chain links TRBV7-6 with TRBJ2-3, with 7 bases that match TRBD2. CDR3 DNA: TGTGCCAGCAGCTTAGTGGGGGGGAGCACAGATACGCAGTATTTT. Its protein is CASSLVGGSTDTQYF. The full variable domain, in which reference TRBV7-6 and TRBJ2-3 provide the parts outside the CDR3, is GAGVSQSPRYKVTKRGQDVALRCDPISGHVSLYWYRQALGQGPEFLTYFNYEAQQDKSGLPNDRFSAERPEGSISTLTIQRTEQRDSAMYRCASSLVGGSTDTQYFGPGTRLTVL.